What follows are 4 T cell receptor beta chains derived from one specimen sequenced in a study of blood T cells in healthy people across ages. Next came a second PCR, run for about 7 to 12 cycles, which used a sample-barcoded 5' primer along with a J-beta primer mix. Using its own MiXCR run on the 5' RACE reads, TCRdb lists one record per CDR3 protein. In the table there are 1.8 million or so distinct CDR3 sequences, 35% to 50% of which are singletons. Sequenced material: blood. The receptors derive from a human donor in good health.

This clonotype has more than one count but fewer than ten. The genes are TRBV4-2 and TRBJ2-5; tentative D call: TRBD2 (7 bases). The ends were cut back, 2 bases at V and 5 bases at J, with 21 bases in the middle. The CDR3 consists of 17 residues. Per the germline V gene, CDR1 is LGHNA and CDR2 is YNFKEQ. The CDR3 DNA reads TGTGCCAGCAGCCAAAGCGGTGGCGGGGGCCTCCGGGAGACCCAGTACTTC. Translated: CASSQSGGGGLRETQYF.

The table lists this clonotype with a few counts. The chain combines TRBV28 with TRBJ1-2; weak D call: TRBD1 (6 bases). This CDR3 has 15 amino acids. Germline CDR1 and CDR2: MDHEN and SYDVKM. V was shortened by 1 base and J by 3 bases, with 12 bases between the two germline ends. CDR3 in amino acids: CASSLFGRGDYGYTF. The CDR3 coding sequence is TGTGCCAGCAGTTTATTTGGCAGGGGAGACTATGGCTACACCTTC.

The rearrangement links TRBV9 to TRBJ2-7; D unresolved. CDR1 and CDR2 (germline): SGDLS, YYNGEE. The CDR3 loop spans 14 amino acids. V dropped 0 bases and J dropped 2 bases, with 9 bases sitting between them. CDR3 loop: CASSVGPPAYEQYF. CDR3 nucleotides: TGTGCCAGCAGCGTAGGTCCCCCCGCCTACGAGCAGTACTTC.

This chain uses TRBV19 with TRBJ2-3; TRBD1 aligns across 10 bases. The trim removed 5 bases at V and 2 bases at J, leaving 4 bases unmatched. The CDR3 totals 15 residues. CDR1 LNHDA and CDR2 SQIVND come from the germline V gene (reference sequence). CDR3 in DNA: TGTGCCAGTAGTTTCGACAGGGGGCCCACAGATACGCAGTATTTT. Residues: CASSFDRGPTDTQYF.